These 28 T cell receptor beta chains came from one sample sequenced in a study of T-cell reconstitution after alpha-beta-depleted transplantation in children. Preparing the TCRbeta library involved the use of unique molecular identifiers. MiXCR, applied by TCRdb to the PCR reads, yields one record per CDR3 protein. The sample has about 270,000 distinct CDR3 sequences, 9.5% to 10% seen once. Sequenced here: PBMCs from the stem cell graft donor, sampled from the stem cell graft. The source of these receptors is a human donor who donated a stem cell graft to a child with SCID.

This clonotype was counted between two and nine times. This chain links TRBV5-1 with TRBJ2-7, with D perhaps TRBD2 (6 bases). This CDR3 region has 15 residues. Deletions cut 4 bases from V and 1 base from J, with 15 bases between. In germline, CDR1 is SGHRS, CDR2 YFSETQ. CDR3 amino acids: CASSNVRGLSYEQYF. The CDR3 coding sequence is TGCGCCAGCAGCAATGTCCGGGGGTTATCCTACGAGCAGTACTTC.

This clonotype was seen repeatedly, ten times or more. J is TRBJ1-1 and V is TRBV10-3, with 8 bases matching TRBD1. The CDR3 length is 12 residues. V gave up 1 base and J gave up 10 bases; unmatched junction bases: 2. Germline-derived CDR1 and CDR2 are ENHRY and SYGVKD. The CDR3, as DNA: TGTGCCATCAGTGAGTTCCAGGGGGCAGCTTTCTTT. It is translated as CAISEFQGAAFF.

This clonotype was detected a few times. The chain recombines TRBV6-5 with TRBJ2-1, with 7 bases fitting TRBD2. The V gene's germline CDR1 is MNHEY and CDR2 SVGAGI. This CDR3 comprises 15 residues. Losses at the gene ends were 2 bases for V and 4 bases for J; bases not matched to a gene: 5. In DNA, the CDR3 is TGTGCCAGCAGTTACCTGGCGGGGGTTTACAATGAGCAGTTCTTC. Protein: CASSYLAGVYNEQFF.

This clonotype was recorded a few times. CDR3 loop: CASSQGGADEQYF. CDR3 bases: TGTGCCAGCAGCCAAGGGGGGGCAGACGAGCAGTACTTC. The V gene is TRBV3-1, the J gene TRBJ2-7; either TRBD1 or TRBD2 may fit D (6 bases each). Deletions cut 1 base from V and 5 bases from J, with 9 bases between. The CDR3 is 13 residues long. CDR1 LGHDT and CDR2 YNNKEL come from the germline V gene (reference sequence).

This sequence joins TRBV9 and TRBJ2-1; D could derive from TRBD1 or TRBD2 (5 bases each). CDR1 is SGDLS, CDR2 YYNGEE, per germline. V was pared by 0 bases and J by 8 bases, with 12 bases between. The CDR3 has 14 residues. The DNA of the CDR3 is TGTGCCAGCAGCGTAGCAGGGTTGGGAGATGAGCAGTTCTTC. Translating it yields CASSVAGLGDEQFF. The variable domain in full, with the rest retrieved from reference TRBV9 and TRBJ2-1, is DSGVTQTPKHLITATGQRVTLRCSPRSGDLSVYWYQQSLDQGLQFLIQYYNGEERAKGNILERFSAQQFPDLHSELNLSSLELGDSALYFCASSVAGLGDEQFFGPGTRLTVL.

The CDR3 region is CASSPRAGSTDTQYF. The CDR3, as DNA: TGCGCCAGCAGCCCACGAGCGGGGTCCACAGATACGCAGTATTTT. The chain carries TRBV5-1 and TRBJ2-3; TRBD2 matches at 7 bases. Germline CDR1 reads SGHRS; CDR2 reads YFSETQ. V lost 4 bases to trimming and J lost 2 bases; unmatched junction nucleotides: 7. The CDR3 runs 15 residues.

This clonotype has a count of ten or more. The chain has TRBV10-3 and TRBJ1-1; no clear D. Germline V gives CDR1 ENHRY, CDR2 SYGVKD. This CDR3 is built from 16 residues. V shed 0 bases and J shed 0 bases, with 11 bases lying between them. The CDR3 loop reads CAISESKGQMNTEAFF. The DNA for the CDR3 is TGTGCCATCAGTGAGTCGAAAGGGCAGATGAACACTGAAGCTTTCTTT.

This clonotype came up many times. The CDR3: CASSSSGGNTGELFF. The CDR3 DNA reads TGTGCCAGCAGCTCTAGCGGGGGAAACACCGGGGAGCTGTTTTTT. The rearrangement links TRBV7-9 to TRBJ2-2, with 10 positions matching TRBD2. Per germline, CDR1 SEHNR and CDR2 FQNEAQ (reference sequence). J was trimmed by 2 bases and V by 4 bases; bases with no gene match: 1. The CDR3 length is 15 residues. Full variable domain (missing parts from reference TRBV7-9 and TRBJ2-2): DTGVSQNPRHKITKRGQNVTFRCDPISEHNRLYWYRQTLGQGPEFLTYFQNEAQLEKSRLLSDRFSAERPKGSFSTLEIQRTEQGDSAMYLCASSSSGGNTGELFFGEGSRLTVL.

This clonotype has just a few counts. The rearrangement joins TRBV7-3 to TRBJ2-3; 10 positions agree with TRBD1. The germline gives CDR1 SGHTA, CDR2 FQGTGA. The CDR3 length is 17 residues. After removal of 1 base from V and 5 bases from J, the junction contained 9 bases not matched to a gene. The CDR3 sequence: CASSLSGTGVLGDTQYF. The CDR3 nucleotides are TGTGCCAGCAGCTTAAGCGGGACAGGGGTACTTGGAGATACGCAGTATTTT.

The table lists this clonotype with a few counts. V gene TRBV20-1 combines with J gene TRBJ2-3; no reliable D call. CDR3 length: 14 amino acids. Between the trimmed V and J ends, which lost 2 bases and 0 bases, there was a span of 9 bases. Germline V CDR1 and CDR2: DFQATT, SNEGSKA (reference sequence). The CDR3 sequence: CSARTPTSTDTQYF. The CDR3 coding sequence is TGCAGTGCTAGAACTCCGACTAGCACAGATACGCAGTATTTT.

This clonotype has just a few counts. The V call is TRBV5-6, the J call TRBJ2-3; D gene ambiguous. This CDR3 is 11 amino acids long. The V end was cut by 10 bases, the J end by 6 bases, with 12 bases between. Germline V lookup: CDR1 SGHDT, CDR2 YYEEEE. CDR3 amino acids: CAPGPPDTQYF. The CDR3 DNA follows: TGTGCCCCGGGCCCCCCGGATACGCAGTATTTT.

This clonotype was observed a handful of times. V is TRBV7-9 and J is TRBJ2-5, with D possibly TRBD2 on 7 matching bases. The V end was cut by 6 bases, the J end by 2 bases, with 16 bases between. The length of the CDR3 is 15 residues. Germline V gene data show CDR1 as SEHNR and CDR2 as FQNEAQ (reference sequence). The DNA for the CDR3 is TGTGCCAGCAGTCAACTAGGGGGGGTACAAGAGACCCAGTACTTC. This gives the protein CASSQLGGVQETQYF.

This clonotype was observed a few times. The chain is built from TRBV2 and TRBJ2-1; D is possibly TRBD2 (6 bases). The germline V and J ends were trimmed by 8 bases and 0 bases, with 8 bases remaining between them. This CDR3 has 13 residues. CDR1 and CDR2 from the germline V gene are SNHLY and FYNNEI. For the CDR3, the DNA is TGTGCCAGCGGGACTGGCTCCTACAATGAGCAGTTCTTC. Amino acids: CASGTGSYNEQFF.

V gene TRBV12-3 or TRBV12-4 combines with J gene TRBJ1-1; no reliable D call. CDR3 length: 18 amino acids. V dropped 3 bases and J dropped 0 bases, with 20 bases sitting between them. The CDR3 DNA follows: TGTGCCAGCAGTTTCGTATTGGGATATGGTTTCATGAACACTGAAGCTTTCTTT. Translation: CASSFVLGYGFMNTEAFF.

The rearrangement uses TRBV27 and TRBJ2-5; no firm D call. Germline loops: CDR1 MNHEY, CDR2 SMNVEV (reference sequence). V was shortened by 2 bases and J by 5 bases, with 9 bases between the two germline ends. The CDR3 consists of 13 residues. The CDR3 DNA reads TGTGCCAGCAGTTTAGGTGGTTGGGAGACCCAGTACTTC. Protein: CASSLGGWETQYF.

Many counts were recorded for this clonotype. The genes are TRBV7-9 and TRBJ2-2; the D is unclear. Germline V gene data show CDR1 as SEHNR and CDR2 as FQNEAQ (reference sequence). V lost 5 bases and J 5 bases, leaving 21 bases between the germline ends. The CDR3 has 17 residues. The CDR3: CASSPRRSQGRTGELFF. CDR3 nucleotides: TGTGCCAGCAGCCCCAGACGATCCCAAGGGCGAACCGGGGAGCTGTTTTTT.

V and J are TRBV6-1 and TRBJ1-2; 12 positions agree with TRBD1. Per germline, CDR1 MNHNS and CDR2 SASEGT. With 6 bases clipped from V and 6 bases from J, the junction kept 5 bases outside the gene matches. The CDR3 runs 14 residues. In DNA, the CDR3 is TGTGCCAGCAGCCGGGACAGGGGGCTCGATGGCTACACCTTC. Its translation: CASSRDRGLDGYTF.

The rearrangement joins TRBV5-1 to TRBJ2-7, with 10 bases lining up with TRBD2. This CDR3 is 17 amino acids long. The germline gives CDR1 SGHRS, CDR2 YFSETQ. J lost 0 bases, V lost 2 bases, and 8 bases had no gene match. In DNA form, the CDR3 reads TGCGCCAGCAGCTTAAGAGTTAGCGGGGGGCACTCCTACGAGCAGTACTTC. This sequence encodes CASSLRVSGGHSYEQYF.

The sample holds many counts of this clonotype. The J gene is TRBJ1-6, the V gene TRBV12-3 or TRBV12-4; D remains ambiguous. V lost 4 bases, J lost 9 bases, and 13 bases lay in between. This CDR3 is built from 14 residues. CDR3 sequence (DNA): TGTGCCAGCAGTTATGCAAAAACGGGTTCACCCCTCCACTTT. It is translated as CASSYAKTGSPLHF.

This clonotype was detected only a few times. This chain uses TRBV12-3 or TRBV12-4 with TRBJ2-7; 8 bases are a match to TRBD1. CDR3 length: 14 amino acids. V gave up 8 bases and J gave up 2 bases; unmatched junction bases: 8. CDR3 nucleotide sequence: TGTGCCAGCTCAAAGAGGGGACAGGCCTACGAGCAGTACTTC. Residues: CASSKRGQAYEQYF.

This clonotype was seen more than once but under ten times. V is TRBV5-5 and J is TRBJ1-6; TRBD1 is a possible D gene (5 bases). Germline V lookup: CDR1 SGHKS, CDR2 YYEKEE (reference sequence). Trimming shortened V by 2 bases and J by 7 bases, and 16 bases separated the two germline ends. The CDR3 consists of 16 residues. The CDR3 nucleotides read TGTGCCAGCAGCTTCGAACTGCTAGGGGTAAATTCACCCCTCCACTTT. It yields the protein CASSFELLGVNSPLHF.

This clonotype was detected a few times. V gene TRBV7-9 combines with J gene TRBJ2-5, with 8 bases lining up with TRBD2. The CDR3 runs 15 residues. Trimming removed 5 bases from V and 5 bases from J; junction bases left unmatched: 10. Germline loops: CDR1 SEHNR, CDR2 FQNEAQ (reference sequence). CDR3 DNA: TGTGCCAGCAGCAGCACCGGGACTAGTACGGAGACCCAGTACTTC. Translating gives CASSSTGTSTETQYF.

The rearrangement uses TRBV5-1 and TRBJ2-3; perhaps TRBD2 as D (5 bases). With 0 bases removed from V and 0 bases from J, the gap between germline ends came to 8 bases. Germline V gene data show CDR1 as SGHRS and CDR2 as YFSETQ. CDR3 length: 15 amino acids. The CDR3 loop reads CASSLAGDSTDTQYF. Here the CDR3 DNA reads TGCGCCAGCAGCTTGGCCGGGGATAGCACAGATACGCAGTATTTT.

J is TRBJ2-5 and V is TRBV7-3; D gene unclear. This CDR3 has 12 residues. Germline-derived CDR1 and CDR2 are SGHTA and FQGTGA. Trimming stripped 3 bases from V and 12 bases from J, with 14 bases between. CDR3 DNA: TGTGCCAGCAGCTTGTTGGATGGGAAAAAGTACTTC. Translating it yields CASSLLDGKKYF.

The chain is built from TRBV4-1 and TRBJ2-7; no firm D call. V was shortened by 0 bases and J by 3 bases, with 9 bases between the two germline ends. CDR1 is MGHRA, CDR2 YSYEKL, per germline. The CDR3 runs to 14 residues. The CDR3 sequence is CASSQDFRNYEQYF. CDR3 in DNA: TGCGCCAGCAGCCAAGATTTCCGGAACTACGAGCAGTACTTC.

This clonotype was seen only a few times. The chain employs TRBV6-4 and TRBJ1-1; D is possibly TRBD1 (6 bases). CDR3 length equals 14 residues. The germline CDR1 and CDR2 sequences are MRHNA and SNTAGT. V shed 6 bases and J shed 0 bases, with 11 bases lying between them. CDR3 bases: TGTGCCAGCAGCCCGGACAGCTTGAACACTGAAGCTTTCTTT. Its protein is CASSPDSLNTEAFF.

This sequence joins TRBV27 and TRBJ2-5, with TRBD1 identical over 7 bases. Germline loops: CDR1 MNHEY, CDR2 SMNVEV (reference sequence). J lost 5 bases, V lost 0 bases, and 6 bases had no gene match. This CDR3 contains 15 residues. CDR3 sequence reads: CASSLSGQLGETQYF. In nucleotides, the CDR3 is TGTGCCAGCAGTTTATCGGGACAGCTCGGGGAGACCCAGTACTTC.

This chain connects TRBV19 to TRBJ2-1, with 9 bases fitting TRBD1. Germline V CDR1 and CDR2: LNHDA, SQIVND (reference sequence). The CDR3 spans 15 residues. The trim removed 2 bases at V and 3 bases at J, leaving 2 bases unmatched. The CDR3 sequence: CASSIKDRGYNEQFF. The CDR3 DNA follows: TGTGCCAGTAGTATAAAGGACAGGGGCTACAATGAGCAGTTCTTC. The full variable domain, its missing parts supplied by reference TRBV19 and TRBJ2-1, is DGGITQSPKYLFRKEGQNVTLSCEQNLNHDAMYWYRQDPGQGLRLIYYSQIVNDFQKGDIAEGYSVSREKKESFPLTVTSAQKNPTAFYLCASSIKDRGYNEQFFGPGTRLTVL.